This TCR beta chain was documented in a study of T cells in Graves' hyperthyroidism and ophthalmopathy. Study-level information: Blood was drawn when the patient was first diagnosed and still untreated.

This clonotype was counted ten times or more. Antigen unknown. The CDR3 totals 12 residues. Germline lookup yields CDR1 SQVTM and CDR2 ANQGSEA. Trimming took off 8 bases at V and 6 bases at J, with 16 bases between the two ends. Authors of the study amplified TCR beta CDR3 regions from RNA transcripts. Using the HTBI primer set, a first-round RT-PCR was run on the TCR CDR3. TCRdb re-called the multiplex PCR reads with MiXCR, one entry per CDR3 protein. The table has some 800,000 distinct CDR3 sequences, roughly 37% seen once. An absence of ophthalmopathy progression within 18 months meant stable Graves' hyperthyroidism. Findings and caveats of the study: In the blood, most expanded thyroid clonotypes above 0.001 appeared as well. Ophthalmopathy prediction by the model preceded onset by a median about 6 months.

The V and J genes are TRBV29-1 and TRBJ1-2, with no clear D. Specimen: blood. The origin of this receptor is a man between 18 and 29 years old with Graves' hyperthyroidism. The CDR3: CSSAGDWDGYTF. The CDR3 nucleotides are TGCAGCTCGGCCGGCGATTGGGATGGCTACACCTTC.